This passage covers 7 T cell receptor beta chains from one sample sequenced in a study of cytomegalovirus exposure and HLA in healthy donors. The PCR used 60 Vbeta and 13 Jbeta primers. TCRdb keeps only in-frame clones here, not all; method: immunoSEQ multiplex PCR. Of approximately 150,000 clones detected, around 68% appear once; the ten largest clones hold less than 1.5%. The material sequenced was PBMCs. The receptors were sampled from a man between 45 and 60 years old in good health and CMV-seronegative.

The chain couples TRBV10-2 to TRBJ1-2, with a possible D match to TRBD1 (5 bases). This CDR3 is built from 14 residues. The germline gives CDR1 WSHSY, CDR2 SAAADI. V was cut by 2 bases and J by 3 bases, with 10 bases left in between. The CDR3 nucleotides are TGCGCCAGCAGTGAGACAAGGGGCGACTATGGCTACACCTTC. Amino acid sequence: CASSETRGDYGYTF.

V is TRBV18 and J is TRBJ1-2, with D possibly being TRBD1 (6 bases). The CDR3 totals 18 residues. The V end was cut by 3 bases, the J end by 0 bases, with 20 bases between. CDR1 and CDR2 (germline): KGHSH, LQKENI. The CDR3 loop reads CASSPTGGGNSANYGYTF. The CDR3 nucleotides read TGTGCCAGCTCACCGACGGGGGGCGGAAACTCGGCTAACTATGGCTACACCTTC.

The V and J genes are TRBV5-4 and TRBJ2-3; 13 bases align to TRBD2. The CDR3 contains 16 residues. J lost 4 bases, V lost 4 bases, and 6 bases had no gene match. The germline gives CDR1 SGHNT, CDR2 YYREEE (reference sequence). Here the CDR3 reads CASSVGLAGNADTQYF. The CDR3 DNA is TGTGCCAGCAGCGTGGGACTAGCGGGGAACGCAGATACGCAGTATTTT.

The chain carries TRBV5-1 and TRBJ2-1; D is unresolved. The germline CDR1 and CDR2 sequences are SGHRS and YFSETQ. The length of the CDR3 is 16 residues. Deletions cut 2 bases from V and 7 bases from J, with 19 bases between. The CDR3 DNA follows: TGCGCCAGCAGCTTCGATTACAGTATTACAACGAATGAGCAGTTCTTC. Protein: CASSFDYSITTNEQFF.

V and J are TRBV7-2 and TRBJ2-1, with TRBD2 matching over 15 bases. The junction had 5 bases not matched to a gene; V was cut back by 1 base and J by 4 bases. The CDR3 runs 18 residues. Germline V gene data show CDR1 as SGHTA and CDR2 as FQGNSA. Written as DNA, the CDR3 is TGTGCCAGCAGCTTAGGTGGGACTAGCGGGGGGTCTTACAATGAGCAGTTCTTC. Protein sequence: CASSLGGTSGGSYNEQFF.

The genes are TRBV6-6 and TRBJ1-4, with TRBD1 matching 9 bases. J was trimmed by 7 bases and V by 4 bases; bases with no gene match: 7. Germline CDR1 MNHNY, CDR2 SVGAGI (reference sequence). The CDR3 contains 15 residues. The CDR3 protein is CASSSTGGAGEKLFF. CDR3 nucleotide sequence: TGTGCCAGCAGTTCTACAGGGGGCGCGGGTGAAAAACTGTTTTTT.

This clone was observed a few times. The chain carries TRBV9 and TRBJ1-2; 7 nucleotides line up with TRBD1. CDR3 length: 15 amino acids. Germline V gene lookup returns CDR1 SGDLS and CDR2 YYNGEE. Trimming took 3 bases from V and 2 from J; bases not matched to a gene: 7. As DNA, the CDR3 is TGTGCCAGCAGCGCGGGGGACAGCCGAAACTATGGCTACACCTTC. It is translated as CASSAGDSRNYGYTF.